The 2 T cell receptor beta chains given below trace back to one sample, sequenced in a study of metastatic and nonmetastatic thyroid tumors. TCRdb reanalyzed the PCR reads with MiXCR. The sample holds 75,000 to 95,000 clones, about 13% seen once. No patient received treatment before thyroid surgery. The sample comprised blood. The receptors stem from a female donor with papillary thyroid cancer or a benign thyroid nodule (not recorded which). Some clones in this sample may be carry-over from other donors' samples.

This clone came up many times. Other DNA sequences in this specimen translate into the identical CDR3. The CDR3 sequence is CASSSDAPGIQYF. Written as DNA, the CDR3 is TGTGCCAGCAGCTCCGACGCCCCCGGAATTCAGTACTTC. The chain has TRBV7-3 and TRBJ2-4; D is ambiguous. V was cut by 4 bases and J by 10 bases, with 14 bases left in between. The germline V gene has CDR1 SGHTA and CDR2 FQGTGA. This CDR3 is built from 13 residues.

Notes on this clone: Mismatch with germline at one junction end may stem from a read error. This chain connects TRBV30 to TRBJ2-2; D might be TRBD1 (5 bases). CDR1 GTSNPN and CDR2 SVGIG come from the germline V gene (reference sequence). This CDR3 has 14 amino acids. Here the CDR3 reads CAWIMGQYTWELFF. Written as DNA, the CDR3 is TGTGCCTGGATCATGGGGCAGTACACCTGGGAGCTGTTTTTT.